These 3 T cell receptor beta chains were sequenced from one sample in a study of control samples from healthy donors and cancer patients (dated by TCRdb to the early 2020s). Libraries were built with the immunoSEQ multiplex PCR assay. TCRdb took this table from immuneACCESS and kept in-frame rearrangements with V and J called. Such tables lack part of the clones; where checked against another copy, unresolved V genes explain under half of the gap, and the rest is unexplained. The sample contains roughly 100,000 clones, 90% to 95% of them found a single time. 2.5% of the sample is taken by the ten largest. Sequencing input: blood. The source is a woman between 18 and 29 years old in good health.

The chain joins TRBV3-1 (or the pseudogene TRBV3-2) to TRBJ2-5, with 7 nucleotides matching TRBD2. The CDR3 is 16 residues long. The trim removed 1 base at V and 2 bases at J, leaving 7 bases unmatched. Germline loops: CDR1 LGHDT, CDR2 YNNKEL (reference sequence). The CDR3 spells CASSQGAGMGQETQYF. The DNA for the CDR3 is TGTGCCAGCAGCCAAGGAGCGGGGATGGGTCAAGAGACCCAGTACTTC.

In DNA, the CDR3 is TGTGCCTGGGTGGGTACAGACTATGGCTACACCTTC. This codes for CAWVGTDYGYTF. The chain recombines TRBV30 with TRBJ1-2; D unclear. Trimming took 5 bases from V and 3 from J, leaving 10 bases between them. This CDR3 is built from 12 residues. The germline CDR1 and CDR2 sequences are GTSNPN and SVGIG (reference sequence).

This sequence joins TRBV27 and TRBJ2-2; perhaps D is TRBD1 or TRBD2 (5 bases each). V lost 1 base and J lost 3, with 9 bases in between. In germline, CDR1 is MNHEY, CDR2 SMNVEV (reference sequence). The CDR3 sequence is 15 residues long. The CDR3, as DNA: TGTGCCAGCAGTTTATGGGGGAGAGACACCGGGGAGCTGTTTTTT. This sequence encodes CASSLWGRDTGELFF.